Following are 31 T cell receptor beta chains from one sample sequenced in a study of radiotherapy plus CTLA-4 blockade in lung cancer. Profiled with immunoSEQ multiplex PCR; TCRdb holds only in-frame clones, not every one. The data contain around 82,000 clones, 78% of them singletons. Sequences were derived from peripheral blood, sampled from a patient treated with radiotherapy plus ipilimumab. These receptors came from a human donor with non-small cell lung cancer whose response to radiotherapy plus ipilimumab could not be evaluated. Some clones in this sample may be carry-over from other donors' samples.

The genes are TRBV6-1 and TRBJ2-2, with 8 bases lining up with TRBD1. The CDR3 consists of 15 residues. Germline assignment: CDR1 MNHNS and CDR2 SASEGT. Trimming at V came to 6 bases and at J to 5 bases, leaving 8 bases not matched to a gene. The CDR3 sequence is CASRGQGFVTGELFF. CDR3 DNA: TGTGCCAGCAGAGGACAGGGATTCGTGACCGGGGAGCTGTTTTTT.

This chain connects TRBV4-1 to TRBJ2-1, with 7 positions matching TRBD1. The germline V gene encodes CDR1 MGHRA and CDR2 YSYEKL. The J segment lost 5 bases and the V segment lost 3 bases, leaving 10 bases of the junction unmatched. CDR3 length equals 16 residues. The CDR3 is CASSQSGQPKNNEQFF. The CDR3 bases are TGCGCCAGCAGCCAGTCGGGACAGCCGAAAAACAATGAGCAGTTCTTC.

This chain connects TRBV2 to TRBJ1-6; possible D gene TRBD1, 5 bases. Between the trimmed V and J ends, which lost 6 bases and 10 bases, there was a span of 13 bases. Germline V CDR1 and CDR2: SNHLY, FYNNEI. This CDR3 is 13 amino acids long. The CDR3 here is CASRPGFESPLHF. The CDR3 bases are TGTGCCAGCAGACCAGGGTTCGAATCACCCCTCCACTTT.

This chain links TRBV6-5 with TRBJ1-5; a weak D match, TRBD1 (5 bases). Trimming left V 7 bases short and J 2 bases short, with 9 bases between. This CDR3 contains 13 residues. The germline V gene encodes CDR1 MNHEY and CDR2 SVGAGI. The CDR3: CASIPGGNQPQHF. The CDR3, as DNA: TGTGCCAGCATTCCGGGGGGCAATCAGCCCCAGCATTTT.

This chain links TRBV7-2 with TRBJ2-5; TRBD1 matches 7 bases. This CDR3 region has 16 residues. Per germline, CDR1 SGHTA and CDR2 FQGNSA. V shed 3 bases and J 4 bases; nucleotides not matched to a gene: 11. The CDR3 protein is CASSFHTGVLGETQYF. CDR3 sequence (DNA): TGTGCCAGCAGCTTCCACACAGGGGTATTGGGAGAGACCCAGTACTTC.

V is TRBV5-4 and J is TRBJ1-2, with a tentative D call TRBD1 (6 bases). In germline, CDR1 is SGHNT, CDR2 YYREEE (reference sequence). The ends were cut back, 4 bases at V and 4 bases at J, with 8 bases in the middle. The length of the CDR3 is 12 residues. CDR3 sequence (DNA): TGTGCCAGCAGCCAGGACAGCTATGGCTACACCTTC. It translates to CASSQDSYGYTF.

V is TRBV6-5 and J is TRBJ2-5; 11 positions agree with TRBD1. The J call is doubtful: the DNA matches TRBJ2-7 better. The germline gives CDR1 MNHEY, CDR2 SVGAGI. The length of the CDR3 is 13 residues. The CDR3 DNA reads as TGTGCCAGCAAAGGACAGGGGGCGTACGAGCAGTACTTC. It translates to CASKGQGAYEQYF.

The chain couples TRBV5-1 to TRBJ1-4; TRBD1 agrees at 10 bases. This CDR3 comprises 15 residues. J lost 7 bases, V lost 5 bases, and 8 bases had no gene match. The germline V gene encodes CDR1 SGHRS and CDR2 YFSETQ. CDR3 protein: CASRQAGQGFEKLFF. DNA of the CDR3: TGCGCCAGCAGACAGGCGGGACAGGGGTTTGAAAAACTGTTTTTT.

This clone is labeled as medium-sized. The chain joins TRBV6-5 to TRBJ2-1; 7 bases are a match to TRBD2. CDR1 is MNHEY and CDR2 is SVGAGI in the germline V gene. After removal of 4 bases from V and 7 bases from J, the junction contained 10 bases not matched to a gene. There are 15 residues in the CDR3. The CDR3 loop is CASSWSGAAANEQFF. CDR3 bases: TGTGCCAGCAGTTGGAGCGGGGCGGCGGCGAATGAGCAGTTCTTC.

The chain is built from TRBV18 and TRBJ1-6; 9 bases agree with TRBD1. The CDR3 extends over 14 amino acids. The germline V gene has CDR1 KGHSH and CDR2 LQKENI. The V and J ends lost 5 bases and 5 bases, in that order; junction bases with no gene match: 1. The CDR3 spells CASSGQGNNSPLHF. CDR3 DNA sequence: TGTGCCAGCTCAGGACAGGGGAATAATTCACCCCTCCACTTT.

The chain employs TRBV6-1 and TRBJ2-1; D may be TRBD1 (5 bases). V dropped 6 bases and J dropped 4 bases, with 10 bases sitting between them. The CDR3 extends over 13 amino acids. Germline V gives CDR1 MNHNS, CDR2 SASEGT. The CDR3 loop is CASSETVYNEQFF. The CDR3 region has the DNA TGTGCCAGCAGCGAGACAGTATACAATGAGCAGTTCTTC.

The chain uses TRBV5-1 and TRBJ2-1, with 12 bases matching TRBD2. The length of the CDR3 is 15 residues. CDR1 and CDR2 from the germline V gene are SGHRS and YFSETQ. Trimming took 6 bases from V and 6 from J; bases not matched to a gene: 7. CDR3 sequence (DNA): TGCGCCAGCACCCACGGACTAGCGGGGTCCAATGAGCAGTTCTTC. Amino acid sequence: CASTHGLAGSNEQFF.

The CDR3: CASSFYRGHTQETQYF. DNA of the CDR3: TGTGCCAGCAGCTTCTACAGGGGTCACACCCAAGAGACCCAGTACTTC. The rearrangement links TRBV5-6 to TRBJ2-5, with TRBD1 matching 7 bases. The CDR3 extends over 16 amino acids. Unmatched junction bases numbered 8, after V lost 2 bases and J lost 1 base. Germline CDR1 is SGHDT and CDR2 is YYEEEE.

The DNA of the CDR3 is TGTGCCAGCAGCTCCGGACTGTTGAACACTGAAGCTTTCTTT. It specifies CASSSGLLNTEAFF. The chain has TRBV11-2 and TRBJ1-1; D not resolved. The V end was cut by 4 bases, the J end by 0 bases, with 9 bases between. The CDR3 totals 14 residues. Germline assignment: CDR1 SGHAT and CDR2 FQNNGV. The full variable domain, its missing parts supplied by reference TRBV11-2 and TRBJ1-1, is EAGVAQSPRYKIIEKRQSVAFWCNPISGHATLYWYQQILGQGPKLLIQFQNNGVVDDSQLPKDRFSAERLKGVDSTLKIQPAKLEDSAVYLCASSSGLLNTEAFFGQGTRLTVV.

DNA for the CDR3: TGTGCCAGCAGCCCCAACTCCGGGGGGAGGAACACTGAAGCTTTCTTT. Residues: CASSPNSGGRNTEAFF. The V gene is TRBV9, the J gene TRBJ1-1; possibly TRBD1 for D (5 bases). This CDR3 is built from 16 residues. Between the trimmed V and J ends, which lost 4 bases and 1 base, there was a span of 17 bases. Germline CDR1 and CDR2: SGDLS and YYNGEE.

The J gene is TRBJ2-7, the V gene TRBV5-4, with D possibly matching TRBD2 (5 bases). Germline lookup yields CDR1 SGHNT and CDR2 YYREEE (reference sequence). The CDR3 extends over 12 amino acids. The V and J ends lost 0 bases and 5 bases respectively, with 6 bases between them. The CDR3 loop reads CASSLGSDEQYF. In DNA, the CDR3 is TGTGCCAGCAGCTTGGGTAGCGACGAGCAGTACTTC.

The rearrangement links TRBV13 to TRBJ2-2; maybe TRBD2 (5 bases). Germline V gives CDR1 PRHDT, CDR2 FYEKMQ (reference sequence). The CDR3 sequence is 15 residues long. Trimming left V 0 bases short and J 5 bases short, with 10 bases between. DNA for the CDR3: TGTGCCAGCAGCTTAGGAGGGTCGGGGACCGGGGAGCTGTTTTTT. Protein product: CASSLGGSGTGELFF.

This rearrangement joins TRBV7-9 to TRBJ2-1; D may be TRBD1 (5 bases). CDR1 is SEHNR and CDR2 is FQNEAQ in the germline V gene (reference sequence). Trimming left V 1 base short and J 4 bases short, with 8 bases between. This CDR3 is 14 amino acids long. DNA of the CDR3: TGTGCCAGCAGCTTAGAGGGGTCATACAATGAGCAGTTCTTC. This gives the protein CASSLEGSYNEQFF.

The chain is built from TRBV28 and TRBJ1-2, with no clear D. The CDR3 sequence is 11 residues long. V lost 10 bases and J 5 bases, leaving 11 bases between the germline ends. Germline loops: CDR1 MDHEN, CDR2 SYDVKM. The chain's CDR3 is CAIEGEYGYTF. The CDR3 nucleotides read TGTGCCATCGAGGGTGAATATGGCTACACCTTC.

This clone was observed once. The genes are TRBV9 and TRBJ2-5, with D possibly being TRBD2 (5 bases). This CDR3 has 14 amino acids. Trimming pared 4 bases from V and 2 bases from J, leaving 12 bases between. Germline CDR1 and CDR2: SGDLS and YYNGEE. The CDR3 spells CASSPRGLQETQYF. The CDR3 DNA sequence: TGTGCCAGCAGCCCAAGAGGGCTTCAAGAGACCCAGTACTTC. The variable domain in full, completed from reference TRBV9 and TRBJ2-5, reads DSGVTQTPKHLITATGQRVTLRCSPRSGDLSVYWYQQSLDQGLQFLIQYYNGEERAKGNILERFSAQQFPDLHSELNLSSLELGDSALYFCASSPRGLQETQYFGPGTRLLVL.

The chain recombines TRBV7-2 with TRBJ2-1; D perhaps matches TRBD1 (6 bases). V was trimmed by 5 bases and J by 6 bases, leaving 17 bases between them. The CDR3 runs 15 residues. Looked up from germline, CDR1 is SGHTA and CDR2 is FQGNSA. The CDR3 region has the DNA TGTGCCAGCAGCAGAGGGGGACACGGGCTCAATGAGCAGTTCTTC. Translated: CASSRGGHGLNEQFF.

This clone was counted a single time. V usage is TRBV4-1 and J usage is TRBJ2-7; 16 nucleotides agree with TRBD2. V trimming: 0 bases; J trimming: 4 bases; junction bases outside the gene matches: 12. The germline CDR1 and CDR2 sequences are MGHRA and YSYEKL. The CDR3 contains 20 residues. CDR3 protein: CASSQELLPGLAGGHYEQYF. The CDR3 DNA follows: TGCGCCAGCAGCCAAGAACTCCTCCCGGGACTAGCGGGGGGGCATTACGAGCAGTACTTC.

This clone occurred once. The chain combines TRBV13 with TRBJ2-1; TRBD2 agrees at 13 bases. V was clipped by 5 bases and J by 7 bases; unmatched bases: 11. CDR1 and CDR2 (germline): PRHDT, FYEKMQ (reference sequence). The CDR3 has 17 amino acids. CDR3 amino acids: CASSPPKTSGGVNEQFF. Here the CDR3 DNA reads TGTGCCAGCAGCCCACCGAAAACTAGCGGGGGGGTAAATGAGCAGTTCTTC.

V and J are TRBV7-2 and TRBJ1-6; D perhaps matches TRBD1 (5 bases). Germline CDR1 is SGHTA and CDR2 is FQGNSA. This CDR3 has 15 residues. V lost 5 bases to trimming and J lost 0 bases, with 8 bases between them. The CDR3 here is CASSPQGSYNSPLHF. The CDR3 coding sequence is TGTGCCAGCAGCCCCCAGGGCTCCTATAATTCACCCCTCCACTTT. Full variable domain (missing parts from reference TRBV7-2 and TRBJ1-6): GAGVSQSPSNKVTEKGKDVELRCDPISGHTALYWYRQSLGQGLEFLIYFQGNSAPDKSGLPSDRFSAERTGGSVSTLTIQRTQQEDSAVYLCASSPQGSYNSPLHFGNGTRLTVT.

The chain has TRBV27 and TRBJ1-6; 7 bases agree with TRBD1. The junction had 9 bases not matched to a gene; V was cut back by 5 bases and J by 8 bases. Germline values: CDR1 MNHEY, CDR2 SMNVEV (reference sequence). The CDR3 has 15 residues. The CDR3 DNA sequence: TGTGCCAGCAGTCCGGGACAGCTGGTGCATTCACCCCTCCACTTT. It is translated as CASSPGQLVHSPLHF.

For this clone: The junction and the germline gene differ at one end; a read error may be behind it. The same CDR3 is also encoded by other DNA sequences in this sample. The rearrangement uses TRBV5-1 and TRBJ1-1, with 7 nucleotides matching TRBD1. Per the germline V gene, CDR1 is SGHRS and CDR2 is YFSETQ. The CDR3 has 14 residues. CDR3 sequence (DNA): TGCGCCAGCAGCGCGGGACAGATGAACACTGAGGCTTTCTTT. This encodes CASSAGQMNTEAFF.

This chain uses TRBV18 with TRBJ1-1; D remains unclear. Germline V gene lookup returns CDR1 KGHSH and CDR2 LQKENI. V shed 1 base and J shed 1 base, with 10 bases lying between them. This CDR3 contains 15 residues. Here the CDR3 reads CASSPLSGTNTEAFF. The CDR3 coding sequence is TGTGCCAGCTCACCACTGTCAGGCACGAACACTGAAGCTTTCTTT.

The rearrangement joins TRBV15 to TRBJ2-5; the match to TRBD1 covers 10 bases. J was trimmed by 5 bases and V by 4 bases; bases with no gene match: 7. The CDR3 sequence is 15 residues long. Germline-derived CDR1 and CDR2 are LNHNV and YYDKDF (reference sequence). Here the CDR3 reads CATSTRTGGGETQYF. The CDR3 coding sequence is TGTGCCACCAGCACCCGGACAGGGGGGGGTGAGACCCAGTACTTC.

This chain connects TRBV5-1 to TRBJ2-5, with 10 bases lining up with TRBD2. This CDR3 has 18 residues. The ends lost 0 bases at V and 0 bases at J; junction bases unmatched: 8. Germline V gene lookup returns CDR1 SGHRS and CDR2 YFSETQ. The CDR3 sequence is CASSLVLAGALHQETQYF. CDR3 in DNA: TGCGCCAGCAGCTTGGTGCTAGCGGGGGCCCTTCACCAAGAGACCCAGTACTTC. The entire variable domain, with the rest obtained from reference TRBV5-1 and TRBJ2-5, is as follows: KAGVTQTPRYLIKTRGQQVTLSCSPISGHRSVSWYQQTPGQGLQFLFEYFSETQRNKGNFPGRFSGRQFSNSRSEMNVSTLELGDSALYLCASSLVLAGALHQETQYFGPGTRLLVL.

The chain carries TRBV27 and TRBJ1-6; 7 bases map to TRBD1. Trimming removed 4 bases from V and 10 bases from J; junction bases left unmatched: 10. Germline values: CDR1 MNHEY, CDR2 SMNVEV (reference sequence). This CDR3 spans 15 amino acids. Here the CDR3 DNA reads TGTGCCAGCAGTTCCGTTAAGGGGGCGCGGTCACCCCTCCACTTT. Encoded protein: CASSSVKGARSPLHF.

The chain uses TRBV5-1 and TRBJ1-4, with 7 bases that match TRBD1. The CDR3 sequence is 13 residues long. Germline loops: CDR1 SGHRS, CDR2 YFSETQ. V gave up 4 bases and J gave up 7 bases; unmatched junction bases: 4. CDR3 protein: CASSTGTAEKLFF. CDR3 in DNA: TGCGCCAGCAGCACAGGGACAGCTGAAAAACTGTTTTTT.